The text below deals with one TCR beta chain. This clone is identified as medium-sized (0.01 to 0.1%). Its binding antigen is unknown. Base qualities are not recorded, but no much larger clone differs from it by a single base. The data originate from a study of T cells in localized non-small cell lung cancer (dated by TCRdb to about 2020). Broadly, across the study: T cell repertoires of a few hundred early-stage NSCLC patients were analyzed, with tumors being compared against uninvolved tumor-adjacent lungs. The cohort comprised roughly 240 treatment-naïve NSCLC patients with resected, localized lung tumors. NSCLC patients had a mean age of approximately 66 years, and more than 120 were male and 85 to 110 female.

The CDR3 covers 15 residues, taking in both the cysteine and the phenylalanine. Only the CDR3 DNA is retained, 45 bases long and in frame from the first base. At the junction V is shortened by 5 bases and J by 9 bases; bases outside the gene matches: 15. From a lookup of the germline V gene, CDR1 and CDR2 are MNHGY and SAAAGT. On the study overall, not on this receptor specifically: A median of about 61 of the top 100 tumor clones turned up in the paired uninvolved adjacent lung, and about 28 of those clones also ranked among the top 100 of that same adjacent lung. Longer overall survival was associated with higher T cell density in blood, whereas shorter survival was associated with higher clonality in adjacent lung. Uninvolved tumor-adjacent lung showed the highest T cell clonality, higher than tumor, which suggests more focused antigenic responses in the adjacent lung. Because multi-region tumor sequencing was not performed, intratumor heterogeneity could not be ruled out. Because of the exploratory design, TCR variables were selected using unadjusted p-values without false-discovery rate correction.

The immunoSEQ Assay was used to sequence TCR beta CDR3 regions from DNA. In the source study's methods: T cell density was computed as TCR beta template counts normalized to usable DNA estimated by amplifying housekeeping genes. Richness was estimated with the preseqR package, extrapolating to 400,000 templates for PBMC samples and 120,000 templates for tissue samples. Clonality was defined as one minus Pielou's evenness. To identify tissue-enriched TCRs, differential abundance testing was run on productive amino-acid clonotypes with a minimum total count of 5 and an alpha of 0.1. The Jaccard Index and the Morisita Overlap Index were used to measure how much the repertoires overlapped between compartments. TCR beta CDR3s were clustered by GLIPH together with public tetramer-defined viral CDR3s, and at least three viral sequences plus V-gene enrichment were required for viral motifs. Held by TCRdb, this immuneACCESS table contains in-frame sequences only and omits some clones. Under half of the omission traces to an unresolved V gene where checked; the cause of the rest is unknown. V, J and clone size reflect that table, while D and trimming were determined from the DNA. A total of about 3,000 clones appear in this sample, around 24% of them only once. The ten largest account for under 6.5% of the sample.

At diagnosis, tumor, uninvolved tumor-adjacent lung and peripheral blood were collected and then preserved as a mix of FFPE and fresh-frozen material. The chain joins TRBV6-8 to TRBJ2-7; 8 bases in the junction line up with TRBD2. Material: lung tumor tissue, obtained before any cancer treatment. This TCR was sampled from a female donor of 60 years or more with stage I lung adenocarcinoma. The CDR3 reads as follows: CASSAHSGLASVQYF. The DNA sequence reads TGTGCCAGCAGTGCCCACAGCGGACTAGCAAGTGTGCAGTACTTC.